This TCR beta chain was captured in a study of blood T cell repertoires in COVID-19. This CDR3 is built from 14 residues. The V end was cut by 0 bases, the J end by 10 bases, with 15 bases between. Germline CDR1 and CDR2: SGHNT and YYREEE (reference sequence). Produced via immunoSEQ multiplex PCR; TCRdb's table is partial and in-frame only. Here the sample spans tens of thousands of clones, 75% to 85% being singletons. The J gene is TRBJ2-3, the V gene TRBV5-4, with a possible D match to TRBD2 (5 bases). The clonotype was recovered from a man aged 25-45 years with COVID-19, enrolled during active disease. Sequencing was performed on peripheral blood. The CDR3 region has the DNA TGTGCCAGCAGCTTGGACCCTGCAGAAGCGGCGCAGTATTTT. Amino acid sequence: CASSLDPAEAAQYF.